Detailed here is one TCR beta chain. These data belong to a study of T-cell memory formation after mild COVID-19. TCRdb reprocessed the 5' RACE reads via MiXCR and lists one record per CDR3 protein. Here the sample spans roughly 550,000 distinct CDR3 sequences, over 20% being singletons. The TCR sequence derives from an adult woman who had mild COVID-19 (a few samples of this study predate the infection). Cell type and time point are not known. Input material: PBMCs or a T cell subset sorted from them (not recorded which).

CDR3 sequence: CSFPAGAQETQYF. CDR3 sequence (DNA): TGCAGTTTCCCGGCGGGGGCCCAAGAGACCCAGTACTTC. The chain is built from TRBV20-1 and TRBJ2-5; tentatively, D is TRBD2 (7 bases). Trimming removed 8 bases at V and 1 base at J, with 14 bases between. The length of the CDR3 is 13 residues. Germline V lookup: CDR1 DFQATT, CDR2 SNEGSKA (reference sequence).